Listed below are T cell receptor beta chains from one sample, sequenced in a study of blood T cells in healthy people across ages. One entry per CDR3 protein, called by TCRdb with MiXCR from the 5' RACE reads. The table includes around 1.5 million distinct CDR3 sequences, 42% detected once. Material for sequencing was blood. The receptors originated from a woman in her late teens or twenties in good health. Each CDR3 is given without its conserved first and last residue. Fields, in order: clone size, V gene, CDR3 protein. Only some rows state a clone size, as once, few, many or a class for expanded clones.

NA	TRBV7-2	ASSLDGGTSGSTDTQY
NA	TRBV20-1	SAGTGGSSYNEQY
few	TRBV6-2/TRBV6-3	ASSWGTGKIAGANVLT
NA	TRBV2	ASRHPGQIYEQY
NA	TRBV2	ARGRDSFNTEAF
NA	TRBV10-3	AISESGVEPKYEQY
few	TRBV4-1	ASSLSPLTSGSPFTDTQY
NA	TRBV20-1	SARSVTGGPGANVLT
few	TRBV12-3/TRBV12-4	ASSLGTSGRMRRTQY
NA	TRBV5-1	ASSLEGTDTEAF
NA	TRBV18	ASSPSIAGGLNEQF
few	TRBV6-2/TRBV6-3	ASSSREQGSGYT
NA	TRBV7-8	ASQRDRGANVLT
few	TRBV24-1	ATSDQTSHLVHEQF
NA	TRBV6-5	ASRSSPKKFDEQF
NA	TRBV25-1	ASSDVVWGQGNTGELF
NA	TRBV5-1	ASSLAVGQAYYEQY
NA	TRBV3-1	ASSQALGTGAYEQY
NA	TRBV6-1	ASSKDRGQKGSNQPQH
NA	TRBV7-2	ASSLGGIRQPQH
NA	TRBV20-1	SADLAANTEAF
once	TRBV6-1	ATLTPGGSNQPQH
many	TRBV7-9	ASSPVGGNEKLF
few	TRBV5-1	ASSLGQGRGANVLT
NA	TRBV20-1	SARDWATGGGNTIY
NA	TRBV7-9	ASNPRAGKTGELF
many	TRBV29-1	SVDPPGTGVAAEQF
NA	TRBV28	ASSLAAGIEKLF
NA	TRBV28	ASSLPVGETQY
NA	TRBV7-8	ASSSQAGPDTQY
many	TRBV10-3	AISEPYISDEQY
NA	TRBV12-3/TRBV12-4	AGSDQGAPYEQY
once	TRBV7-2	ASSLGRGGRSPLH
NA	TRBV5-6	ASSETHRGDYEQY
NA	TRBV7-2	ASSPSTRHYEQY
NA	TRBV7-8	ASTGWRSTDTQY
NA	TRBV7-9	ASSSSDRGRNQPQH
NA	TRBV5-4	ASRPRTGENTGELF
NA	TRBV4-2	ASSQDLEDRALVVKGYT
NA	TRBV9	ASSVGGGGTEQF
NA	TRBV20-1	SAGSGKGDEQY
once	TRBV9	ASSVVASCSYEQY
NA	TRBV6-2/TRBV6-3	ASEGHEQY
few	TRBV7-2	ASSTTGGTDTQY
NA	TRBV4-1	AGSQDGTGVIFSEPQH
NA	TRBV7-8	AVWVGHSGANVLT
NA	TRBV5-1	ASSLGSGGSQGNEQF
NA	TRBV12-3/TRBV12-4	ASTPFNSGANVLT
few	TRBV7-2	ASSLPGLAGADTQY
NA	TRBV6-5	ASSYVGYTEAF
NA	TRBV7-9	ASRYGLDEQY
few	TRBV29-1	SVRGQGIYEQY
NA	TRBV7-6	ASENILREGPNTQY
NA	TRBV12-3/TRBV12-4	TSSTDLYEQY
NA	TRBV3-1	ASSQALSWDTPTYEQY
few	TRBV18	ASSGQGVTDTQY
NA	TRBV5-1	ASSLSADSHETQY